This T cell receptor beta chain appears in the sequencing data of a study of monozygotic twins with inflammatory bowel disease. CDR1 and CDR2 from the germline V gene are MNHNY and SVGAGI (reference sequence). The CDR3 length is 13 residues. To note about this clonotype: What it binds is unknown.

Study-level results: Distinguishing T cell subtypes was not possible. Similarity of repertoires did not differ between concordant and discordant twins, possibly from limited power.

Making each TCR library took 3,000 to 4,000 ng of total RNA. Making cDNA involved eight separate reactions per sample. TCRdb re-called the 5' RACE reads and shows each CDR3 protein once, DNA omitted. Found here are fewer than 150,000 distinct CDR3 sequences; the top ten clones hold under 2.5%. This chain uses TRBV6-6 with TRBJ2-2. Material: blood. The clonotype originates from a human donor with ulcerative colitis or Crohn's disease, or a healthy co-twin of an affected twin (not recorded which). The CDR3 sequence: CAVDPSNTGELFF.